The 5 T cell receptor beta chains in this list originate from one sample, sequenced in a study of cytomegalovirus exposure and HLA in healthy donors. The PCR was carried out with 60 Vbeta primers and 13 Jbeta primers. TCRdb's copy holds only in-frame clones and misses some; the assay was immunoSEQ multiplex PCR. The sample gives 70,000 to 95,000 clones, around 81% of which show up once; over 2% is in the top ten. Sequencing was done on a sample of PBMCs. The receptors come from a man aged 18 to 35 in good health and CMV-seronegative.

The CDR3 region is CASSLSDNYGYTF. CDR3 nucleotides: TGTGCCAGCAGCCTCAGTGATAACTATGGCTACACCTTC. The gene calls are TRBV5-4 and TRBJ1-2; D ambiguous. V lost 4 bases to trimming and J lost 1 base, with 8 bases between them. Germline V lookup: CDR1 SGHNT, CDR2 YYREEE (reference sequence). CDR3 size: 13 residues. The whole variable domain, filled in from reference TRBV5-4 and TRBJ1-2, reads ETGVTQSPTHLIKTRGQQVTLRCSSQSGHNTVSWYQQALGQGPQFIFQYYREEENGRGNFPPRFSGLQFPNYSSELNVNALELDDSALYLCASSLSDNYGYTFGSGTRLTVV.

The rearrangement links TRBV2 to TRBJ1-1; 9 bases align to TRBD1. After removal of 5 bases from V and 0 bases from J, the junction contained 7 bases not matched to a gene. The CDR3 contains 16 residues. Germline assignment: CDR1 SNHLY and CDR2 FYNNEI. DNA for the CDR3: TGTGCCAGCAGTCGTACAGGGGGCGCGATGAACACTGAAGCTTTCTTT. The encoded protein is CASSRTGGAMNTEAFF.

The rearrangement links TRBV2 to TRBJ2-7, with TRBD2 identical over 14 bases. V dropped 7 bases and J dropped 5; count of bases not matched to a gene: 4. Germline V CDR1 and CDR2: SNHLY, FYNNEI. This CDR3 is 14 amino acids long. The DNA of the CDR3 is TGTGCCAGCACTGGGACTAGCGGGGGCGACGAGCAGTACTTC. As protein: CASTGTSGGDEQYF. Based on the CDR3 plus reference TRBV2 and TRBJ2-7, the full variable domain is EPEVTQTPSHQVTQMGQEVILRCVPISNHLYFYWYRQILGQKVEFLVSFYNNEISEKSEIFDDQFSVERPDGSNFTLKIRSTKLEDSAMYFCASTGTSGGDEQYFGPGTRLTVT.

V usage is TRBV30 and J usage is TRBJ1-2; D is perhaps TRBD1 (6 bases). V lost 4 bases to trimming and J lost 5 bases, with 20 bases between them. The CDR3 loop spans 15 amino acids. Germline V gene data show CDR1 as GTSNPN and CDR2 as SVGIG (reference sequence). CDR3 bases: TGTGCCTGGAAACTCTCCGCCCGGGGGGCGTATGGCTACACCTTC. Its translation is CAWKLSARGAYGYTF.

V usage is TRBV5-4 and J usage is TRBJ2-2; TRBD1 matches at 12 bases. The CDR3 is made up of 20 amino acids. V was clipped by 1 base and J by 5 bases; unmatched bases: 15. From germline, CDR1 is SGHNT and CDR2 YYREEE (reference sequence). The CDR3: CASSLPPGQGARSRTGELFF. CDR3 in DNA: TGTGCCAGCAGCTTGCCCCCGGGACAGGGGGCGCGCAGTAGAACCGGGGAGCTGTTTTTT. Using reference TRBV5-4 and TRBJ2-2 for the parts outside the CDR3, the full variable domain is ETGVTQSPTHLIKTRGQQVTLRCSSQSGHNTVSWYQQALGQGPQFIFQYYREEENGRGNFPPRFSGLQFPNYSSELNVNALELDDSALYLCASSLPPGQGARSRTGELFFGEGSRLTVL.